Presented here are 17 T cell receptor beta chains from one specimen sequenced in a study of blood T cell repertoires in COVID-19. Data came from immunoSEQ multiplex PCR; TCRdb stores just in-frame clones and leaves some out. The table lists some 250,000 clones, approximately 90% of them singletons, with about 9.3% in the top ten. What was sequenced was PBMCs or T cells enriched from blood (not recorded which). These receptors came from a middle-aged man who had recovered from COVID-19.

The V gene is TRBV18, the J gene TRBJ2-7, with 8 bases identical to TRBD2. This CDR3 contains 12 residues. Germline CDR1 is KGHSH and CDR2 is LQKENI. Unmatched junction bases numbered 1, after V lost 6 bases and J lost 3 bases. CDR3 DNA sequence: TGTGCCAGCTCGGGGACTAGCTACGAGCAGTACTTC. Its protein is CASSGTSYEQYF.

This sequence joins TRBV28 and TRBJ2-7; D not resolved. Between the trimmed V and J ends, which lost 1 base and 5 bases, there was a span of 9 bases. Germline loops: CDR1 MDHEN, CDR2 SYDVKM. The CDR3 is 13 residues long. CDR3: CASSLYYNHEQYF. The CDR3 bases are TGTGCCAGCAGTTTATACTATAACCACGAGCAGTACTTC.

CDR3 sequence reads: CASSRATNEKLFF. CDR3 bases: TGTGCCAGCAGCCGAGCAACTAATGAAAAACTGTTTTTT. The chain couples TRBV7-6 to TRBJ1-4; no clear D gene. The CDR3 has 13 residues. CDR1 and CDR2 from the germline V gene are SGHVS and FNYEAQ. Trimming left V 5 bases short and J 0 bases short, with 4 bases between.

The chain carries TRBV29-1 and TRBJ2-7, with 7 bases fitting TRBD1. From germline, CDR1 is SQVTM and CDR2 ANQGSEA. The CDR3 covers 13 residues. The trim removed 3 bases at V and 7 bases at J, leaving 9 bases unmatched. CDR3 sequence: CSVDRQGTKEQYF. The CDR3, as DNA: TGCAGCGTTGACCGACAGGGAACGAAGGAGCAGTACTTC.

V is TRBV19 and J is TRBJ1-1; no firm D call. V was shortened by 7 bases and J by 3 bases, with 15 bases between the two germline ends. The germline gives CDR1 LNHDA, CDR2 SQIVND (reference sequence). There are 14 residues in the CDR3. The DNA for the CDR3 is TGTGCCAGTACCCTCTATGGAGGCGACACTGAAGCTTTCTTT. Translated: CASTLYGGDTEAFF.

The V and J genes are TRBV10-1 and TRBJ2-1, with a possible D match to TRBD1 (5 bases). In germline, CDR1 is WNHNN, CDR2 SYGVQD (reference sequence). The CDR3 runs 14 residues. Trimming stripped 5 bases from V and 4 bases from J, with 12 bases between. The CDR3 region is CASSPARGYNEQFF. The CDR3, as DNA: TGCGCCAGCAGTCCCGCTAGGGGTTACAATGAGCAGTTCTTC.

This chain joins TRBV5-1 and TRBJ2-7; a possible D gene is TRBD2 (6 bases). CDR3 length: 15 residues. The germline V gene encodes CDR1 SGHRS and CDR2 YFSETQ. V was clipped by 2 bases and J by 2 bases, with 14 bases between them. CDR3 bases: TGCGCCAGCAGCTTCCCTGGCGGGGAAGCCTACGAGCAGTACTTC. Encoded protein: CASSFPGGEAYEQYF.

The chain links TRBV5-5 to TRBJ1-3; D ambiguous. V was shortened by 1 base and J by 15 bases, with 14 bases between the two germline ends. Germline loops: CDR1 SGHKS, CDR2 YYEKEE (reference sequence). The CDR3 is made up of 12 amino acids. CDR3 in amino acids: CASSLNGLRGYF. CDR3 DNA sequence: TGTGCCAGCAGCTTGAATGGACTACGAGGATATTTT.

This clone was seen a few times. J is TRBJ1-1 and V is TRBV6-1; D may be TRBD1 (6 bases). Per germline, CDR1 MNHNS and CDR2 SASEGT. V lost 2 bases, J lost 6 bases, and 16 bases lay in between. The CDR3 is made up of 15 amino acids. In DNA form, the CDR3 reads TGTGCCAGCAGTGAAAGGTCCTGGGAGGGGGCTGAAGCTTTCTTT. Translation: CASSERSWEGAEAFF.

The CDR3 sequence is CASSEIRTANSGNTIYF. The DNA for the CDR3 is TGTGCCAGCAGTGAGATTCGGACAGCAAACTCTGGAAACACCATATATTTT. The chain couples TRBV2 to TRBJ1-3, with D perhaps matching TRBD1 (6 bases). Between the trimmed V and J ends, which lost 3 bases and 0 bases, there was a span of 15 bases. CDR1 and CDR2 (germline): SNHLY, FYNNEI. The CDR3 is 17 amino acids.

The CDR3 loop reads CASSQARGEQYF. The CDR3 bases are TGTGCCAGCAGCCAAGCTCGGGGTGAGCAGTACTTC. V is TRBV3-1 (or the pseudogene TRBV3-2) and J is TRBJ2-7, with TRBD2 as a possible D gene (5 bases). Per germline, CDR1 LGHDT and CDR2 YNNKEL (reference sequence). Trimming left V 1 base short and J 7 bases short, with 8 bases between. The CDR3 length is 12 residues.

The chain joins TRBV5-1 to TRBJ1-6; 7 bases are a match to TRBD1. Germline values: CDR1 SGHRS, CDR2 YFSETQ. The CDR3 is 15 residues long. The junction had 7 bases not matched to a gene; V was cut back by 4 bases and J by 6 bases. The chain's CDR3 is CASSLDRASNSPLHF. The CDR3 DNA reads TGCGCCAGCAGCCTCGACAGGGCCTCTAATTCACCCCTCCACTTT.

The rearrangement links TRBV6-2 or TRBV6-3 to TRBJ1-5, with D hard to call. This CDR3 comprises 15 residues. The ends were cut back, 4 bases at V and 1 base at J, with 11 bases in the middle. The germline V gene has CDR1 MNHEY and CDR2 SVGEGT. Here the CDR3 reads CASSFEGMSNQPQHF. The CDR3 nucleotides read TGTGCCAGCAGTTTTGAGGGTATGAGCAATCAGCCCCAGCATTTT.

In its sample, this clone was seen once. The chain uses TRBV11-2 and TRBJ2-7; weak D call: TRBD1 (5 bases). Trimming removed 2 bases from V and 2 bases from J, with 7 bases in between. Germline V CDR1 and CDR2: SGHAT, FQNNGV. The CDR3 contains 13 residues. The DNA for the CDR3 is TGTGCCAGCAGCTTACAGGGTACCTACGAGCAGTACTTC. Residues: CASSLQGTYEQYF.

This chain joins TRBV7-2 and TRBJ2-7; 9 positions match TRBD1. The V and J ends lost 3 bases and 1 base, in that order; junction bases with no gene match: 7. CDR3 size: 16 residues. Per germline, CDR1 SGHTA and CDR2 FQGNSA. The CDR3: CASSFSTGTGSYEQYF. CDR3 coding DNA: TGTGCCAGCAGCTTTTCTACGGGGACAGGGTCCTACGAGCAGTACTTC.

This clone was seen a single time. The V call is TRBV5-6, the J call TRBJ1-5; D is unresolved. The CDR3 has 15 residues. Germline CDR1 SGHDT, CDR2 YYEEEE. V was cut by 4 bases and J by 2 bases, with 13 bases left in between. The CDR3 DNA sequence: TGTGCCAGCAGCCATAGAGGCGGGGGCAATCAGCCCCAGCATTTT. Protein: CASSHRGGGNQPQHF. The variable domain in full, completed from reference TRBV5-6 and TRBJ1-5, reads DAGVTQSPTHLIKTRGQQVTLRCSPKSGHDTVSWYQQALGQGPQFIFQYYEEEERQRGNFPDRFSGHQFPNYSSELNVNALLLGDSALYLCASSHRGGGNQPQHFGDGTRLSIL.

Written as DNA, the CDR3 is TGTGCCAGCAGCTCGGGACAGGGGGCTCCGAACACCGGGGAGCTGTTTTTT. Its protein is CASSSGQGAPNTGELFF. The chain links TRBV11-3 to TRBJ2-2, with 12 bases lining up with TRBD1. Germline CDR1 SGHNT, CDR2 YENEEA. V shed 4 bases and J 0 bases; nucleotides not matched to a gene: 3. This CDR3 has 17 residues. The full variable domain, in which reference TRBV11-3 and TRBJ2-2 provide the parts outside the CDR3, is EAGVVQSPRYKIIEKKQPVAFWCNPISGHNTLYWYLQNLGQGPELLIRYENEEAVDDSQLPKDRFSAERLKGVDSTLKIQPAELGDSAVYLCASSSGQGAPNTGELFFGEGSRLTVL.